This T cell receptor (beta chain) was captured in a study of shared clonotypes between healthy human individuals. Recent acute infections and vaccinations were absent in the healthy HIV-negative adult donors. Sequencing was performed with immunoSEQ multiplex PCR; in TCRdb, only in-frame clones are kept and a portion is missing. The sample lists about 2.3 million clones; 85% to 95% were seen once. Germline loops: CDR1 SGHNT, CDR2 YENEEA. V dropped 1 base and J dropped 1; count of bases not matched to a gene: 5. The CDR3 totals 16 residues. The receptor's source is a man aged 18 to 30 in good health. Some clones in this sample may be carry-over from other donors' samples. The V call is TRBV11-3, the J call TRBJ1-1; TRBD1 agrees at 8 bases. Sequenced material: naive CD4+ T cells from PBMCs. The subset denotes: CD45RA+ positively selected. The DNA for the CDR3 is TGTGCCAGCAGCTTAGGGACAGGGTCTGCGAACACTGAAGCTTTCTTT. The encoded protein is CASSLGTGSANTEAFF.